The 24 T cell receptor beta chains reported below all come from one sample, sequenced in a study of CD8 T cells in Susac syndrome. Random hexamers were used to reverse transcribe an amount of roughly 0.45 to 1 ug RNA. MiXCR, run by TCRdb on the immunoSEQ multiplex PCR reads, gives a single entry per CDR3 protein. The data contain around 170,000 distinct CDR3 sequences, about 95% of them singletons. Source material: CD8+ T cells from PBMCs. All receptors derive from a human donor with Susac syndrome.

The chain combines TRBV5-6 with TRBJ1-1; D call uncertain. The CDR3 length is 14 residues. Trimming pared 3 bases from V and 0 bases from J, leaving 9 bases between. Germline-derived CDR1 and CDR2 are SGHDT and YYEEEE. The CDR3 DNA sequence: TGTGCCAGCAGCTCCGACCTCATGAACACTGAAGCTTTCTTT. The encoded protein is CASSSDLMNTEAFF.

This clonotype was recorded once. V is TRBV20-1 and J is TRBJ2-5; D may be TRBD1 (6 bases). The CDR3 covers 15 residues. The V end was cut by 3 bases, the J end by 5 bases, with 19 bases between. Germline-derived CDR1 and CDR2 are DFQATT and SNEGSKA (reference sequence). The CDR3: CSASLLGGSSETQYF. The CDR3 DNA is TGCAGTGCTAGTCTTCTAGGGGGATCTTCGGAGACCCAGTACTTC.

This clonotype has just one count. V gene TRBV2 combines with J gene TRBJ2-5; D uncertain. Trimming pared 5 bases from V and 3 bases from J, leaving 16 bases between. CDR1 is SNHLY, CDR2 FYNNEI, per germline. The CDR3 is 15 amino acids. The CDR3 region is CASSPSTASEETQYF. CDR3 nucleotides: TGTGCCAGCAGTCCAAGCACGGCATCTGAAGAGACCCAGTACTTC.

The V call is TRBV2, the J call TRBJ1-5; D remains unclear. V gave up 5 bases and J gave up 2 bases, with 10 bases separating them. Germline CDR1 SNHLY, CDR2 FYNNEI. CDR3 length: 14 amino acids. CDR3 DNA: TGTGCCAGCAGTTCCTTAGAGGGCAATCAGCCCCAGCATTTT. Translation gives CASSSLEGNQPQHF. Together with reference TRBV2 and TRBJ1-5, the CDR3 gives the full variable domain: EPEVTQTPSHQVTQMGQEVILRCVPISNHLYFYWYRQILGQKVEFLVSFYNNEISEKSEIFDDQFSVERPDGSNFTLKIRSTKLEDSAMYFCASSSLEGNQPQHFGDGTRLSIL.

V and J are TRBV5-1 and TRBJ2-3, with TRBD1 identical over 9 bases. This CDR3 region has 16 residues. J gave up 0 bases and V 4 bases, and 6 bases lay outside the gene matches. The germline V gene encodes CDR1 SGHRS and CDR2 YFSETQ. The CDR3 coding sequence is TGCGCCAGCAGCATACAGGGGGCTCAGAGCACAGATACGCAGTATTTT. Translation: CASSIQGAQSTDTQYF. The variable domain in full, completed from reference TRBV5-1 and TRBJ2-3, reads KAGVTQTPRYLIKTRGQQVTLSCSPISGHRSVSWYQQTPGQGLQFLFEYFSETQRNKGNFPGRFSGRQFSNSRSEMNVSTLELGDSALYLCASSIQGAQSTDTQYFGPGTRLTVL.

This rearrangement joins TRBV7-8 to TRBJ1-1, with a possible D match to TRBD1 (5 bases). CDR3 length: 16 amino acids. Trimming stripped 1 base from V and 0 bases from J, with 12 bases between. CDR1 is SGHVS, CDR2 FQNEAQ, per germline. CDR3 protein: CASSLDRWGLNTEAFF. The DNA of the CDR3 is TGTGCCAGCAGCTTAGATCGGTGGGGACTGAACACTGAAGCTTTCTTT.

The chain links TRBV29-1 to TRBJ2-4, with D possibly matching TRBD2 (6 bases). The CDR3 totals 14 residues. Germline loops: CDR1 SQVTM, CDR2 ANQGSEA. V gave up 0 bases and J gave up 5 bases, with 11 bases separating them. CDR3 protein: CSVEDHGLQNIQYF. The CDR3 DNA reads TGCAGCGTTGAAGATCACGGACTACAAAACATTCAGTACTTC.

V is TRBV19 and J is TRBJ1-6; TRBD1 is a possible D gene (5 bases). The CDR3 loop spans 15 amino acids. Germline V gene lookup returns CDR1 LNHDA and CDR2 SQIVND (reference sequence). The ends were cut back, 5 bases at V and 9 bases at J, with 17 bases in the middle. The CDR3 region has the DNA TGTGCCAGTAGTTTGGAGGACACGGGAGGTTCACCCCTCCACTTT. Protein: CASSLEDTGGSPLHF.

This chain uses TRBV20-1 with TRBJ1-1; the match to TRBD1 covers 7 bases. Germline CDR1 DFQATT, CDR2 SNEGSKA (reference sequence). The V and J ends lost 0 bases and 6 bases, in that order; junction bases with no gene match: 7. The CDR3 totals 14 residues. This chain's CDR3 is CSARDFGQGAEAFF. The CDR3 region has the DNA TGCAGTGCTAGAGATTTTGGGCAGGGGGCTGAAGCTTTCTTT.

This clonotype was seen only once. V usage is TRBV4-1 and J usage is TRBJ1-5; D may be TRBD1 (6 bases). V dropped 1 base and J dropped 4 bases, with 14 bases sitting between them. The CDR3 consists of 16 residues. Germline V CDR1 and CDR2: MGHRA, YSYEKL. The CDR3 DNA reads TGCGCCAGCAGCCAAGCGACAGGACTAGCGAATCAGCCCCAGCATTTT. This sequence encodes CASSQATGLANQPQHF.

This clonotype was seen once. The gene calls are TRBV28 and TRBJ2-4; a possible D gene is TRBD2 (6 bases). From germline, CDR1 is MDHEN and CDR2 SYDVKM. The CDR3 contains 13 residues. Trimming left V 2 bases short and J 7 bases short, with 9 bases between. The CDR3 sequence is CASSLGGQNIQYF. The CDR3 DNA follows: TGTGCCAGCAGTTTAGGAGGGCAGAACATTCAGTACTTC.

J is TRBJ2-2 and V is TRBV7-9; unclear D gene. Germline CDR1 SEHNR, CDR2 FQNEAQ (reference sequence). CDR3 size: 14 residues. V lost 1 base to trimming and J lost 3 bases, with 6 bases between them. This CDR3 is CASSLDRDTGELFF. Written as DNA, the CDR3 is TGTGCCAGCAGCTTAGATCGGGACACCGGGGAGCTGTTTTTT. Full variable domain (missing parts from reference TRBV7-9 and TRBJ2-2): DTGVSQNPRHKITKRGQNVTFRCDPISEHNRLYWYRQTLGQGPEFLTYFQNEAQLEKSRLLSDRFSAERPKGSFSTLEIQRTEQGDSAMYLCASSLDRDTGELFFGEGSRLTVL.

In nucleotides, the CDR3 is TGTGCCAGCAGTTCATCCGGGACCCTCTCTGAGCAGTACTTC. This encodes CASSSSGTLSEQYF. The gene calls are TRBV27 and TRBJ2-7, with D tentatively TRBD1 or TRBD2 (5 bases each). Trimming took off 4 bases at V and 7 bases at J, with 17 bases between the two ends. CDR1 is MNHEY, CDR2 SMNVEV, per germline (reference sequence). CDR3 length: 14 amino acids.

This chain uses TRBV29-1 with TRBJ1-2; D not certain. Germline V lookup: CDR1 SQVTM, CDR2 ANQGSEA. The CDR3 runs to 13 residues. Trimming left V 7 bases short and J 2 bases short, with 14 bases between. The CDR3 DNA follows: TGCAGCGACGGATTGACGGCCAACTATGGCTACACCTTC. Its protein product is CSDGLTANYGYTF.

The chain links TRBV2 to TRBJ1-2; 11 bases are a match to TRBD1. The CDR3 runs to 14 residues. Germline values: CDR1 SNHLY, CDR2 FYNNEI. V gave up 4 bases and J gave up 5 bases; unmatched junction bases: 3. This CDR3 reads CASSGTGGWYGYTF. The CDR3 DNA reads TGTGCCAGCAGTGGGACAGGGGGCTGGTATGGCTACACCTTC.

V is TRBV29-1 and J is TRBJ2-5, with a tentative D call TRBD1 (5 bases). Looked up from germline, CDR1 is SQVTM and CDR2 is ANQGSEA. The CDR3 length is 15 residues. With 1 base removed from V and 2 bases from J, the gap between germline ends came to 14 bases. This chain's CDR3 is CSVEGTSQLQETQYF. Here the CDR3 DNA reads TGCAGCGTTGAAGGGACAAGCCAATTACAAGAGACCCAGTACTTC.

Notes on this clonotype: An end of the junction does not agree with germline; a read error may underlie this. J is TRBJ2-1 and V is TRBV9; D assignment may be TRBD1 or TRBD2 (5 bases each). CDR3 length: 17 amino acids. Germline CDR1 SGDLS, CDR2 YYNGEE. Written as DNA, the CDR3 is TGTGCCAGCAGCGGGGCCGGGACGGGAATCTCCTACAATGAGCAGCTCTTC. Protein product: CASSGAGTGISYNEQLF. Full variable domain (missing parts from reference TRBV9 and TRBJ2-1): DSGVTQTPKHLITATGQRVTLRCSPRSGDLSVYWYQQSLDQGLQFLIQYYNGEERAKGNILERFSAQQFPDLHSELNLSSLELGDSALYFCASSGAGTGISYNEQLFGPGTRLTVL.

V is TRBV5-1 and J is TRBJ1-1; no reliable D call. Germline loops: CDR1 SGHRS, CDR2 YFSETQ. Trimming removed 0 bases from V and 4 bases from J, with 13 bases in between. The CDR3 is 15 residues long. This chain's CDR3 is CASSLVAEGSTEAFF. DNA of the CDR3: TGCGCCAGCAGCTTGGTGGCAGAAGGAAGCACTGAAGCTTTCTTT. Full variable domain (remainder filled in from reference TRBV5-1 and TRBJ1-1): KAGVTQTPRYLIKTRGQQVTLSCSPISGHRSVSWYQQTPGQGLQFLFEYFSETQRNKGNFPGRFSGRQFSNSRSEMNVSTLELGDSALYLCASSLVAEGSTEAFFGQGTRLTVV.

The sample holds one count of this clonotype. The chain has TRBV24-1 and TRBJ2-1, with D hard to call. The V end lost 5 bases, the J end lost 3 bases, and 4 bases lay between the germline ends. Germline V lookup: CDR1 KGHDR, CDR2 SFDVKD. This CDR3 has 12 residues. As DNA, the CDR3 is TGTGCCACCAGTGCTAGCTACAATGAGCAGTTCTTC. Translating gives CATSASYNEQFF.

The gene calls are TRBV20-1 and TRBJ2-3, with 12 bases aligning to TRBD2. V was clipped by 2 bases and J by 2 bases; unmatched bases: 2. The CDR3 runs 15 residues. The germline CDR1 and CDR2 sequences are DFQATT and SNEGSKA (reference sequence). For the CDR3, the DNA is TGCAGTGCTAGACTAGCGGGGGGGCTCACAGATACGCAGTATTTT. Translated, it gives CSARLAGGLTDTQYF.

The rearrangement uses TRBV4-1 and TRBJ1-2, with D possibly TRBD1 on 5 matching bases. The CDR3 extends over 14 amino acids. Trimming removed 4 bases from V and 8 bases from J, with 17 bases in between. CDR1 and CDR2 from the germline V gene are MGHRA and YSYEKL. For the CDR3, the DNA is TGCGCCAGCAGCCCCGTCCCGCCGGGGGACGGCTACACCTTC. Its protein is CASSPVPPGDGYTF.

This clonotype was counted a few times. The V and J genes are TRBV5-6 and TRBJ1-5, with 9 nucleotides matching TRBD1. Germline values: CDR1 SGHDT, CDR2 YYEEEE. The CDR3 loop spans 14 amino acids. V gave up 4 bases and J gave up 5 bases; unmatched junction bases: 4. CDR3 coding DNA: TGTGCCAGCAGCGCAGGACAGGGGTATCAGCCCCAGCATTTT. This encodes CASSAGQGYQPQHF.

V is TRBV30 and J is TRBJ1-5, with 8 bases lining up with TRBD1. CDR1 is GTSNPN and CDR2 is SVGIG in the germline V gene (reference sequence). V gave up 5 bases and J gave up 1 base; unmatched junction bases: 1. This CDR3 spans 13 amino acids. CDR3 loop: CAWGDRSNQPQHF. The CDR3 coding sequence is TGTGCCTGGGGGGACAGGAGCAATCAGCCCCAGCATTTT. Full variable domain (rest looked up from reference TRBV30 and TRBJ1-5): SQTIHQWPATLVQPVGSPLSLECTVEGTSNPNLYWYRQAAGRGLQLLFYSVGIGQISSEVPQNLSASRPQDRQFILSSKKLLLSDSGFYLCAWGDRSNQPQHFGDGTRLSIL.

The chain joins TRBV2 to TRBJ1-5; 8 bases match TRBD1. The CDR3 spans 14 residues. Germline V gene lookup returns CDR1 SNHLY and CDR2 FYNNEI. V dropped 5 bases and J dropped 6; count of bases not matched to a gene: 6. The CDR3 DNA follows: TGTGCCAGCAGTACGGACAGGGAAGGTCAGCCCCAGCATTTT. It encodes CASSTDREGQPQHF. The whole variable domain, remainder taken from reference TRBV2 and TRBJ1-5, is EPEVTQTPSHQVTQMGQEVILRCVPISNHLYFYWYRQILGQKVEFLVSFYNNEISEKSEIFDDQFSVERPDGSNFTLKIRSTKLEDSAMYFCASSTDREGQPQHFGDGTRLSIL.